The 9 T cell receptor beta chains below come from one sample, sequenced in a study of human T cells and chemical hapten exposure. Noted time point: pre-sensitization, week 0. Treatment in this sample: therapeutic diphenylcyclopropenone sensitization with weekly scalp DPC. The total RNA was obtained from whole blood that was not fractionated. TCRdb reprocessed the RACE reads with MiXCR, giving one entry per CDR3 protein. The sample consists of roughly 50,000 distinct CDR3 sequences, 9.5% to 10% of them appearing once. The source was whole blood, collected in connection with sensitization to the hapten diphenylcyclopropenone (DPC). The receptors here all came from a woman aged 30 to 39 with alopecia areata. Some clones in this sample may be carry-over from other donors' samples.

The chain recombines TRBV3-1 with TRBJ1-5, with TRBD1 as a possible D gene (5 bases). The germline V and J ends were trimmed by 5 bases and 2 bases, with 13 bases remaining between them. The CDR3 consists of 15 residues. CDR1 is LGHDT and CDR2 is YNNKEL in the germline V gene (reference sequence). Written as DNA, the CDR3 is TGTGCCAGCAGCAAAGGAGGGGACGGCAATCAGCCCCAGCATTTT. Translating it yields CASSKGGDGNQPQHF.

The CDR3 is CASSFRGGFDNEQFF. The CDR3 DNA is TGTGCCAGCAGTTTTCGGGGGGGCTTTGACAATGAGCAGTTCTTC. This chain uses TRBV27 with TRBJ2-1; 8 bases match TRBD2. V lost 3 bases to trimming and J lost 5 bases; unmatched junction nucleotides: 6. CDR3 length: 15 amino acids. CDR1 is MNHEY, CDR2 SMNVEV, per germline (reference sequence).

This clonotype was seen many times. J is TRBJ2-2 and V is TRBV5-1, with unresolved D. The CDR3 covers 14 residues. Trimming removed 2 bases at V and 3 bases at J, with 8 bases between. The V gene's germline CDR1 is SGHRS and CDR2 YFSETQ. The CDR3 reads CASSLQPDTGELFF. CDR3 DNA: TGCGCCAGCAGCTTACAACCTGACACCGGGGAGCTGTTTTTT. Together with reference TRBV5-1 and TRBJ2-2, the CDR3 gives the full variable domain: KAGVTQTPRYLIKTRGQQVTLSCSPISGHRSVSWYQQTPGQGLQFLFEYFSETQRNKGNFPGRFSGRQFSNSRSEMNVSTLELGDSALYLCASSLQPDTGELFFGEGSRLTVL.

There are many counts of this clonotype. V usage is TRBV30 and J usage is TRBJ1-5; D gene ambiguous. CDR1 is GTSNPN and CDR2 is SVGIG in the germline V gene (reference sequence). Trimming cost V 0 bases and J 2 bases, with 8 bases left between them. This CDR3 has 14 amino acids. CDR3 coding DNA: TGTGCCTGGAGTGTGGTCGGGGGCAATCAGCCCCAGCATTTT. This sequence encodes CAWSVVGGNQPQHF. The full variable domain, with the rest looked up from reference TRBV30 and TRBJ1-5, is SQTIHQWPATLVQPVGSPLSLECTVEGTSNPNLYWYRQAAGRGLQLLFYSVGIGQISSEVPQNLSASRPQDRQFILSSKKLLLSDSGFYLCAWSVVGGNQPQHFGDGTRLSIL.

The DNA for the CDR3 is TGCAGTGCTAGATTACACAACTCCTGGGGCGAAAAACTGTTTTTT. Translated, it gives CSARLHNSWGEKLFF. V usage is TRBV20-1 and J usage is TRBJ1-4; TRBD1 is a possible D gene (5 bases). V lost 2 bases to trimming and J lost 8 bases, with 18 bases between them. Germline assignment: CDR1 DFQATT and CDR2 SNEGSKA (reference sequence). The CDR3 has 15 amino acids.

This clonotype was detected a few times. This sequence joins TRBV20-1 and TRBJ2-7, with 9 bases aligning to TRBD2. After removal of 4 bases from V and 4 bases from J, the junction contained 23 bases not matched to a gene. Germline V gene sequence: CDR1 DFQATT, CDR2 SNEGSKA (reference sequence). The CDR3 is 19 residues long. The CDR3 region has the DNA TGCAGTGCTACCCCCAGTCCTATAACGCCGAGCGGGGGGTATTACGAGCAGTACTTC. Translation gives CSATPSPITPSGGYYEQYF.

CDR3 sequence: CASSSGQGKGDYGNQPQHF. DNA for the CDR3: TGTGCCAGCAGTTCGGGACAGGGAAAGGGGGATTATGGCAATCAGCCCCAGCATTTT. This sequence joins TRBV6-2 or TRBV6-3 and TRBJ1-5; 9 positions match TRBD1. Unmatched junction bases numbered 15, after V lost 4 bases and J lost 2 bases. Germline V lookup: CDR1 MNHEY, CDR2 SVGEGT. The CDR3 length is 19 residues.

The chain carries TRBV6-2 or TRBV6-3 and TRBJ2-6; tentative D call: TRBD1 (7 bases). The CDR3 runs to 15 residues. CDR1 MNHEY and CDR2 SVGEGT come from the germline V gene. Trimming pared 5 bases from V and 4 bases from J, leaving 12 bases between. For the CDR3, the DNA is TGTGCCAGCAGTCAGGGGGGCACCGGGGCCAACGTCCTGACTTTC. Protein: CASSQGGTGANVLTF.

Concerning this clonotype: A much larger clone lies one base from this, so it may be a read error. The chain's CDR3 is CASSQVANTEAFF. The CDR3 DNA reads TGTGCCAGCAGCCAGGTCGCGAACACTGAAGCTTTCTTT. The genes are TRBV12-3 or TRBV12-4 and TRBJ1-1; D is uncertain. The CDR3 extends over 13 amino acids. The V and J ends lost 6 bases and 1 base respectively, with 9 bases between them.